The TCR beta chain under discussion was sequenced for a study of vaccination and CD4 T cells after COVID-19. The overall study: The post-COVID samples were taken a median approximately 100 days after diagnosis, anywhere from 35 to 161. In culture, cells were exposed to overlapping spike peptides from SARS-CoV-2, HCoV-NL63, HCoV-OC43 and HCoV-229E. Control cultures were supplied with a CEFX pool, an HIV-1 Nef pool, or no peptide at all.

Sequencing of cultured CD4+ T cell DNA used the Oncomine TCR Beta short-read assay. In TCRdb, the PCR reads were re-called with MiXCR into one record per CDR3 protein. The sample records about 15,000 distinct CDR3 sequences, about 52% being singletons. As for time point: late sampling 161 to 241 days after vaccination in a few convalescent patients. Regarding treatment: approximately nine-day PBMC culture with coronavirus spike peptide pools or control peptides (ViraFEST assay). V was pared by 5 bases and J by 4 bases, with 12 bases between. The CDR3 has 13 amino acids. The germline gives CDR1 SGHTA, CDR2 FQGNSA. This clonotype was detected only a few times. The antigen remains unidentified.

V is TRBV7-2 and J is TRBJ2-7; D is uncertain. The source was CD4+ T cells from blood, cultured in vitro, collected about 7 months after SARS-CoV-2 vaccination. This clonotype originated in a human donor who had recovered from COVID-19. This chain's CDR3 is CASSTNYLYEQYF. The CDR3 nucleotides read TGTGCCAGCAGCACAAATTACTTGTACGAGCAGTACTTC.